Listed here are 9 T cell receptor beta chains from one sample, sequenced in a study of blood T cell repertoires in COVID-19. Profiling relied on immunoSEQ multiplex PCR, and the TCRdb table lists in-frame clones only, not all of them. The table lists tens of thousands of clones, 65% to 90% of them singletons. Sequencing was performed on peripheral blood. The receptors shown here come from a woman of 80 years or more with active or convalescent COVID-19.

This clone was seen only once. The chain is built from TRBV18 and TRBJ1-1, with D possibly TRBD1 on 6 matching bases. The CDR3 consists of 16 residues. CDR1 and CDR2 from the germline V gene are KGHSH and LQKENI. V was pared by 2 bases and J by 4 bases, with 17 bases between. CDR3 amino acids: CASSPIGTGTLTEAFF. DNA for the CDR3: TGTGCCAGCTCACCAATTGGGACCGGGACACTCACTGAAGCTTTCTTT.

The V gene is TRBV29-1, the J gene TRBJ2-1; 7 nucleotides line up with TRBD2. The V segment lost 4 bases and the J segment 6 bases; nucleotides outside the gene matches: 12. The V gene's germline CDR1 is SQVTM and CDR2 ANQGSEA. CDR3 size: 15 residues. The CDR3 sequence is CSVVLGGRKVNEQFF. The CDR3, as DNA: TGCAGCGTTGTCCTCGGGGGGAGGAAGGTCAATGAGCAGTTCTTC.

This clone showed up just a few times. This chain connects TRBV4-1 to TRBJ2-7; D might be TRBD1 (6 bases). This CDR3 is 16 amino acids long. V lost 3 bases and J 2 bases, leaving 17 bases between the germline ends. Germline assignment: CDR1 MGHRA and CDR2 YSYEKL. As DNA, the CDR3 is TGCGCCAGCAGCCAGGGGGCGAGACATCCGACCTACGAGCAGTACTTC. This codes for CASSQGARHPTYEQYF.

The chain recombines TRBV5-1 with TRBJ1-1; D gene unclear. The CDR3 has 13 amino acids. Germline V gives CDR1 SGHRS, CDR2 YFSETQ. V was clipped by 5 bases and J by 4 bases, with 12 bases between them. CDR3 residues: CASRSPGSTEAFF. CDR3 DNA: TGCGCCAGCAGAAGCCCGGGATCCACTGAAGCTTTCTTT.

This sequence joins TRBV27 and TRBJ1-2; a possible D gene is TRBD1 (5 bases). Per the germline V gene, CDR1 is MNHEY and CDR2 is SMNVEV (reference sequence). This CDR3 comprises 15 residues. The V end was cut by 8 bases, the J end by 1 base, with 17 bases between. The CDR3: CASAQGGVNNYGYTF. CDR3 nucleotide sequence: TGTGCCAGCGCCCAGGGAGGTGTCAATAACTATGGCTACACCTTC.

CDR3 DNA: TGTGCCAGCAATGCAGTACAGGGGACAGGGGTTTCACCCCTCCACTTT. Translated: CASNAVQGTGVSPLHF. V usage is TRBV5-4 and J usage is TRBJ1-6; 10 bases are shared with TRBD1. With 6 bases clipped from V and 9 bases from J, the junction kept 12 bases outside the gene matches. This CDR3 is 16 amino acids long. Germline values: CDR1 SGHNT, CDR2 YYREEE (reference sequence).

The chain has TRBV10-3 and TRBJ2-7, with TRBD1 matching 8 bases. The J segment lost 4 bases and the V segment lost 3 bases, leaving 8 bases of the junction unmatched. CDR1 and CDR2 (germline): ENHRY, SYGVKD. This CDR3 spans 15 amino acids. As DNA, the CDR3 is TGTGCCATCAGTGACCCCGGACAGGGAGCGTACGAGCAGTACTTC. Translation gives CAISDPGQGAYEQYF.

The chain combines TRBV6-2 or TRBV6-3 with TRBJ2-7; D not resolved. The CDR3 covers 13 residues. Germline V gives CDR1 MNHEY, CDR2 SVGEGT. V lost 2 bases to trimming and J lost 4 bases, with 9 bases between them. CDR3 in amino acids: CASSYAAGYEQYF. DNA of the CDR3: TGTGCCAGCAGTTACGCGGCCGGGTACGAGCAGTACTTC.

The table lists this clone with a count of one. V gene TRBV4-1 combines with J gene TRBJ1-5, with D possibly being TRBD1 (6 bases). Germline CDR1 MGHRA, CDR2 YSYEKL. Trimming pared 1 base from V and 4 bases from J, leaving 17 bases between. This CDR3 spans 17 amino acids. CDR3 sequence reads: CASSQVLGTGLNQPQHF. The CDR3 DNA reads as TGCGCCAGCAGCCAAGTTCTCGGAACAGGGTTAAATCAGCCCCAGCATTTT.